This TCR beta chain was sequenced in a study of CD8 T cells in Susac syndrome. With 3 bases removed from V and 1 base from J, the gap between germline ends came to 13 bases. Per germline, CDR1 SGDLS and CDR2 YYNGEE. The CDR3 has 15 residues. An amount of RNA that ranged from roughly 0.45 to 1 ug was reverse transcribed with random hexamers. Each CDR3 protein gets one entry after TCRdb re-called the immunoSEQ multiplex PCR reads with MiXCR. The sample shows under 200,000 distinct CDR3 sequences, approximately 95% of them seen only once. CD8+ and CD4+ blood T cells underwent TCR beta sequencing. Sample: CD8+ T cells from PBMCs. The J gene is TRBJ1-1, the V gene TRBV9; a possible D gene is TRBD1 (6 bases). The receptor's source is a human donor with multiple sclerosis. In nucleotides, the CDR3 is TGTGCCAGCAGCGAAAAGGCGACAGGGAACACTGAAGCTTTCTTT. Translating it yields CASSEKATGNTEAFF.